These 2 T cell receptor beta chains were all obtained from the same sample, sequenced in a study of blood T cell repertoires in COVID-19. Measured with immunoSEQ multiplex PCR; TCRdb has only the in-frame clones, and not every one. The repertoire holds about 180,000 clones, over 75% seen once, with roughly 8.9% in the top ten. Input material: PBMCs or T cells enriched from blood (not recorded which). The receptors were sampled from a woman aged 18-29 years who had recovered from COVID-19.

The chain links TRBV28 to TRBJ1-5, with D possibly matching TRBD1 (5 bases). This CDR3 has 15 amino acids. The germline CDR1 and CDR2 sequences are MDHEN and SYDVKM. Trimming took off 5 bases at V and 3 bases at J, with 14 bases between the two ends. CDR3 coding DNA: TGTGCCAGCAGTCCACATACAGGAGACAATCAGCCCCAGCATTTT. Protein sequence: CASSPHTGDNQPQHF.

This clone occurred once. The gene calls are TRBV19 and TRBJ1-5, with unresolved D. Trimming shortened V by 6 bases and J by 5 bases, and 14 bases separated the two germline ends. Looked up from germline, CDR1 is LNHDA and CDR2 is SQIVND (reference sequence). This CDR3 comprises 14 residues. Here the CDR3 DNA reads TGTGCCAGTAGCCCAGTTTCAGTTGATCAGCCCCAGCATTTT. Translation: CASSPVSVDQPQHF. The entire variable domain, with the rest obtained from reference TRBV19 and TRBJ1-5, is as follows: DGGITQSPKYLFRKEGQNVTLSCEQNLNHDAMYWYRQDPGQGLRLIYYSQIVNDFQKGDIAEGYSVSREKKESFPLTVTSAQKNPTAFYLCASSPVSVDQPQHFGDGTRLSIL.